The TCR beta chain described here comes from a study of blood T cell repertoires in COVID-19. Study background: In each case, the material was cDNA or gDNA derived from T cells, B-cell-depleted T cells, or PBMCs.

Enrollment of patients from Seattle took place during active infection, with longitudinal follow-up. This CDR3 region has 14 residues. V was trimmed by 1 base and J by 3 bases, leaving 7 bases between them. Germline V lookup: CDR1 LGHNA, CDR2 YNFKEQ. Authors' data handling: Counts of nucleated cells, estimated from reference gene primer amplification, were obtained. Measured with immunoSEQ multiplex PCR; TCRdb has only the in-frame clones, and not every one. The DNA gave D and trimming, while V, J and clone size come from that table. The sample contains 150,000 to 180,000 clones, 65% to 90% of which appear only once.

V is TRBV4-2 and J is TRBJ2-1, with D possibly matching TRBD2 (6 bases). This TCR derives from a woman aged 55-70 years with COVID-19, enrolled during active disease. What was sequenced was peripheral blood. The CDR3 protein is CASSQGRGYNEQFF. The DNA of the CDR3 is TGTGCCAGCAGCCAAGGGCGGGGCTACAATGAGCAGTTCTTC.